This TCR beta chain was observed in a study of T-cell reconstitution after alpha-beta-depleted transplantation in children. This clonotype was counted a few times. No antigen is known for it. Study-wide results and caveats: After one year, T-cell counts and TCRbeta diversity mostly came from new T cells. Reported findings indicate that, about two months after transplant, alpha-beta T cells came from several hundred expanded clones, which were derived from non-depleted graft cells.

Unique molecular identifiers featured in how the TCRbeta library was prepared. MiXCR, run by TCRdb on the PCR reads, gives a single entry per CDR3 protein. This sample carries about 420,000 distinct CDR3 sequences, around 16% of them seen once, and the ten largest clones take just under 30%. Germline-derived CDR1 and CDR2 are SNHLY and FYNNEI. The CDR3 sequence is 14 residues long. V lost 6 bases, J lost 0 bases, and 11 bases lay in between. This sequence was found in a boy in the first two years of life who had a stem cell transplant for Wiskott-Aldrich syndrome, so the T cells may come from the graft donor. The genes are TRBV2 and TRBJ1-1; tentatively, D is TRBD1 (5 bases). Sequencing used PBMCs, mostly from graft donor cells, obtained 360 days after TCRalphabeta/CD19-depleted stem cell transplant. As DNA, the CDR3 is TGTGCCAGCAGCCAGGGACTACTGAACACTGAAGCTTTCTTT. This sequence encodes CASSQGLLNTEAFF.